This TCR beta chain was sequenced in a study of low-dose radiotherapy and immunotherapy resistance in tumors. This clonotype appeared once. First-strand cDNA relied on TRAV- and TRBV-specific primers spanning alpha and beta chains. A roughly 19-cycle PCR with a constant-region primer and V-primer adapter amplified TCRs. From the reads, TCRdb called clonotypes with MiXCR, one entry per CDR3 protein. Counted here are 7,300 or so distinct CDR3 sequences, roughly 62% occurring once; the ten biggest clones make up 8% to 9.5%. Germline CDR1 MNHNY, CDR2 SVGAGI (reference sequence). The V and J ends lost 5 bases and 4 bases, in that order; junction bases with no gene match: 8. The CDR3 covers 18 residues.

This TCR was recovered from a human donor with advanced metastatic prostate, ovarian, gallbladder or colorectal cancer (not recorded which). This table probably holds off-target reads from a library built for another chain. The J gene is TRBJ2-1, the V gene TRBV6-6; TRBD2 aligns across 16 bases. The CDR3 nucleotides are TGTGCCAGCAGTGGCTCCGGGACTAGCGGGAGGGGGTACAATGAGCAGTTCTTC. It encodes CASSGSGTSGRGYNEQFF.